A selection of T cell receptor beta chains follows, all from one sample in a study of molecular identifiers for immune sequencing clone quantification. Each CDR3 protein gets one entry after TCRdb re-called the PCR reads with MiXCR. The table lists some 40,000 distinct CDR3 sequences, roughly 20% of them singletons. The specimen was naive CD8+ T cells from blood, with Jurkat cell RNA spiked in. These receptors were taken from a human donor in good health. Some libraries in this study had Jurkat cell RNA spiked in. CDR3s include the opening cysteine and the closing phenylalanine or tryptophan. The order of the fields is D gene, clone size, V gene, J gene, CDR3 protein, CDR3 DNA. D genes are given only for firm matches. Rows may omit the clone size; those that give it use once, few, many or a size class.

D gene: NA; clone size: few; V gene: TRBV6-6; J gene: TRBJ2-1; CDR3 protein: CASSTSTPIGVYNEQFF; CDR3 DNA: TGTGCCAGCAGCACCTCCACCCCAATTGGGGTGTACAATGAGCAGTTCTTC
D gene: TRBD1; clone size: many; V gene: TRBV27; J gene: TRBJ1-5; CDR3 protein: CASSPEGARNQPQHF; CDR3 DNA: TGTGCCAGCAGTCCCGAGGGGGCGCGAAATCAGCCCCAGCATTTT
D gene: NA; clone size: many; V gene: TRBV20-1; J gene: TRBJ1-1; CDR3 protein: CSATEMTGEAFF; CDR3 DNA: TGCAGTGCTACCGAAATGACTGGGGAAGCTTTCTTT
D gene: TRBD1; clone size: NA; V gene: TRBV28; J gene: TRBJ2-2; CDR3 protein: CASSLGQGASLITGELFF; CDR3 DNA: TGTGCCAGCAGTTTGGGTCAGGGGGCGTCCCTAATCACCGGGGAGCTGTTTTTT
D gene: NA; clone size: many; V gene: TRBV7-9; J gene: TRBJ2-3; CDR3 protein: CASSPSPDTQYF; CDR3 DNA: TGTGCCAGCAGCCCCTCCCCAGATACGCAGTATTTT
D gene: NA; clone size: many; V gene: TRBV6-2/TRBV6-3; J gene: TRBJ2-1; CDR3 protein: CASRGTKGEQFF; CDR3 DNA: TGTGCCAGCAGAGGGACCAAGGGGGAGCAGTTCTTC
D gene: NA; clone size: many; V gene: TRBV12-3/TRBV12-4; J gene: TRBJ2-2; CDR3 protein: CASSLYRNTGELFF; CDR3 DNA: TGTGCCAGCAGTTTATACAGAAACACCGGGGAGCTGTTTTTT
D gene: NA; clone size: many; V gene: TRBV2; J gene: TRBJ2-5; CDR3 protein: CASSDSLQETQYF; CDR3 DNA: TGTGCCAGCAGTGATAGCCTTCAAGAGACCCAGTACTTC
D gene: TRBD1; clone size: NA; V gene: TRBV15; J gene: TRBJ1-3; CDR3 protein: CATRSDRGRGNTIYF; CDR3 DNA: TGTGCCACGCGTTCTGACAGGGGTCGAGGAAACACCATATATTTT
D gene: NA; clone size: many; V gene: TRBV6-6; J gene: TRBJ1-3; CDR3 protein: CASRNTGITIYF; CDR3 DNA: TGTGCCAGCAGAAATACGGGAATCACCATATATTTT
D gene: TRBD2; clone size: many; V gene: TRBV6-5; J gene: TRBJ2-5; CDR3 protein: CASSYWGTSGTAETQYF; CDR3 DNA: TGTGCCAGCAGTTACTGGGGAACTAGCGGGACAGCGGAGACCCAGTACTTC
D gene: NA; clone size: many; V gene: TRBV28; J gene: TRBJ2-3; CDR3 protein: CASSPYAPTDTQYF; CDR3 DNA: TGTGCCAGCAGTCCTTATGCTCCCACAGATACGCAGTATTTT
D gene: TRBD2; clone size: many; V gene: TRBV5-1; J gene: TRBJ2-2; CDR3 protein: CASSLEASGGPNTGELFF; CDR3 DNA: TGCGCCAGCAGCTTGGAGGCTAGCGGAGGACCGAACACCGGGGAGCTGTTTTTT
D gene: TRBD1; clone size: many; V gene: TRBV15; J gene: TRBJ2-7; CDR3 protein: CATSRRTGSSYEQYF; CDR3 DNA: TGTGCCACCAGCAGACGGACAGGGAGCTCCTACGAGCAGTACTTC
D gene: NA; clone size: many; V gene: TRBV9; J gene: TRBJ2-5; CDR3 protein: CASSVLSGETQYF; CDR3 DNA: TGTGCCAGCAGCGTATTAAGTGGAGAGACCCAGTACTTC
D gene: NA; clone size: once; V gene: TRBV28; J gene: TRBJ2-1; CDR3 protein: CASSFGRVEQFF; CDR3 DNA: TGTGCCAGCAGTTTTGGGCGGGTTGAGCAGTTCTTC
D gene: TRBD2; clone size: many; V gene: TRBV4-3; J gene: TRBJ2-1; CDR3 protein: CASSQAGLAGPYNEQFF; CDR3 DNA: TGCGCCAGCAGCCAAGCGGGGCTAGCGGGACCCTACAATGAGCAGTTCTTC
D gene: TRBD1; clone size: many; V gene: TRBV6-2/TRBV6-3; J gene: TRBJ1-5; CDR3 protein: CASVDRGGQPQHF; CDR3 DNA: TGTGCCAGCGTCGACAGGGGTGGTCAGCCCCAGCATTTT
D gene: NA; clone size: many; V gene: TRBV29-1; J gene: TRBJ2-3; CDR3 protein: CSHVGAFSTDTQYF; CDR3 DNA: TGCAGCCACGTTGGGGCGTTCAGCACAGATACGCAGTATTTT
D gene: NA; clone size: NA; V gene: TRBV18; J gene: TRBJ2-5; CDR3 protein: CASSPDNEGETQYF; CDR3 DNA: TGTGCCAGCTCACCGGATAACGAGGGAGAGACCCAGTACTTC
D gene: NA; clone size: many; V gene: TRBV5-1; J gene: TRBJ2-2; CDR3 protein: CASSPGTPPGELFF; CDR3 DNA: TGCGCCAGCAGCCCCGGGACTCCCCCCGGGGAGCTGTTTTTT
D gene: NA; clone size: many; V gene: TRBV7-9; J gene: TRBJ1-4; CDR3 protein: CASSLVQGREKLFF; CDR3 DNA: TGTGCCAGCAGCTTGGTACAGGGTCGGGAAAAACTGTTTTTT
D gene: TRBD2; clone size: NA; V gene: TRBV28; J gene: TRBJ2-3; CDR3 protein: CASRGTSGRSTDTQYF; CDR3 DNA: TGTGCCAGCAGGGGGACTAGCGGGAGGAGCACAGATACGCAGTATTTT
D gene: NA; clone size: many; V gene: TRBV4-1; J gene: TRBJ2-2; CDR3 protein: CASSHTTGELFF; CDR3 DNA: TGCGCCAGCAGCCACACCACCGGGGAGCTGTTTTTT
D gene: TRBD1; clone size: many; V gene: TRBV5-1; J gene: TRBJ2-7; CDR3 protein: CASSLTGGKYEQYF; CDR3 DNA: TGCGCCAGCAGCTTGACAGGGGGCAAATACGAGCAGTACTTC
D gene: NA; clone size: many; V gene: TRBV14; J gene: TRBJ2-1; CDR3 protein: CASSQRPGHEFF; CDR3 DNA: TGTGCCAGCAGCCAACGCCCAGGACATGAGTTCTTC
D gene: NA; clone size: many; V gene: TRBV28; J gene: TRBJ2-1; CDR3 protein: CASSFPRGVRVNSYNEQFF; CDR3 DNA: TGTGCCAGCAGTTTCCCCCGTGGTGTCCGGGTAAACTCCTACAATGAGCAGTTCTTC
D gene: TRBD2; clone size: few; V gene: TRBV28; J gene: TRBJ2-1; CDR3 protein: CASTEEPGLAYNEQFF; CDR3 DNA: TGTGCCAGCACCGAAGAGCCGGGACTAGCCTACAATGAGCAGTTCTTC
D gene: NA; clone size: many; V gene: TRBV20-1; J gene: TRBJ2-3; CDR3 protein: CSAMGFGFGDTQYF; CDR3 DNA: TGCAGTGCAATGGGGTTTGGGTTCGGGGATACGCAGTATTTT
D gene: NA; clone size: many; V gene: TRBV24-1; J gene: TRBJ2-1; CDR3 protein: CATSDLSPGAVNEQFF; CDR3 DNA: TGTGCCACCAGTGATTTGAGTCCGGGAGCGGTCAATGAGCAGTTCTTC
D gene: TRBD2; clone size: NA; V gene: TRBV7-3; J gene: TRBJ2-1; CDR3 protein: CASSPLADYNEQFF; CDR3 DNA: TGTGCCAGCAGCCCTCTAGCGGACTACAATGAGCAGTTCTTC
D gene: TRBD1; clone size: NA; V gene: TRBV5-6; J gene: TRBJ2-1; CDR3 protein: CASSLDFWTGAYNEQFF; CDR3 DNA: TGTGCCAGCAGCTTGGACTTCTGGACAGGAGCCTACAATGAGCAGTTCTTC
D gene: TRBD1; clone size: many; V gene: TRBV19; J gene: TRBJ2-7; CDR3 protein: CASSTDRGLYEQYF; CDR3 DNA: TGTGCCAGTAGTACGGACAGGGGGCTATACGAGCAGTACTTC
D gene: NA; clone size: many; V gene: TRBV19; J gene: TRBJ2-1; CDR3 protein: CASSIRAPRNEQFF; CDR3 DNA: TGTGCCAGTAGTATAAGGGCACCTCGCAATGAGCAGTTCTTC
D gene: TRBD1; clone size: many; V gene: TRBV7-3; J gene: TRBJ2-1; CDR3 protein: CASSQTGVNEQFF; CDR3 DNA: TGTGCCAGCAGCCAGACAGGGGTAAATGAGCAGTTCTTC
D gene: TRBD2; clone size: many; V gene: TRBV7-9; J gene: TRBJ2-1; CDR3 protein: CASSSGLAGPYNEQFF; CDR3 DNA: TGTGCCAGCAGCTCGGGACTAGCGGGACCCTACAATGAGCAGTTCTTC
D gene: NA; clone size: many; V gene: TRBV28; J gene: TRBJ2-1; CDR3 protein: CASSFSKDRYNEQFF; CDR3 DNA: TGTGCCAGCAGTTTCTCTAAGGACCGGTACAATGAGCAGTTCTTC
D gene: NA; clone size: many; V gene: TRBV15; J gene: TRBJ2-3; CDR3 protein: CATSRTATDTQYF; CDR3 DNA: TGTGCCACCAGCAGAACAGCCACAGATACGCAGTATTTT
D gene: NA; clone size: few; V gene: TRBV7-9; J gene: TRBJ2-7; CDR3 protein: CASTPSYEQYF; CDR3 DNA: TGTGCCAGCACCCCCTCCTACGAGCAGTACTTC
D gene: NA; clone size: many; V gene: TRBV20-1; J gene: TRBJ2-7; CDR3 protein: CSARDRVIYEQYF; CDR3 DNA: TGCAGTGCTAGAGACAGGGTGATCTACGAGCAGTACTTC
D gene: NA; clone size: many; V gene: TRBV7-8; J gene: TRBJ2-3; CDR3 protein: CASSLGWGSTDTQYF; CDR3 DNA: TGTGCCAGCAGCTTAGGATGGGGGAGCACAGATACGCAGTATTTT
D gene: NA; clone size: NA; V gene: TRBV6-1; J gene: TRBJ2-1; CDR3 protein: CASSEFYRGGYNEQFF; CDR3 DNA: TGTGCCAGCAGTGAATTCTACAGGGGGGGTTACAATGAGCAGTTCTTC
D gene: TRBD1; clone size: many; V gene: TRBV20-1; J gene: TRBJ2-5; CDR3 protein: CSGRRDRESF; CDR3 DNA: TGCAGTGGTAGACGGGACAGGGAGTCGTTC
D gene: NA; clone size: many; V gene: TRBV28; J gene: TRBJ2-2; CDR3 protein: CASSLGGLGELFF; CDR3 DNA: TGTGCCAGCAGTTTAGGGGGGCTAGGGGAGCTGTTTTTT
D gene: NA; clone size: many; V gene: TRBV4-1; J gene: TRBJ2-5; CDR3 protein: CASSQREDVWKTQYF; CDR3 DNA: TGCGCCAGCAGCCAAAGGGAGGACGTCTGGAAGACCCAGTACTTC
D gene: NA; clone size: many; V gene: TRBV7-9; J gene: TRBJ2-4; CDR3 protein: CASSLEELAKNIQYF; CDR3 DNA: TGTGCCAGCAGCTTAGAGGAATTAGCCAAAAACATTCAGTACTTC
D gene: TRBD1; clone size: many; V gene: TRBV7-2; J gene: TRBJ1-2; CDR3 protein: CASSLSPGQPESGYGYTF; CDR3 DNA: TGTGCCAGCAGCTTATCTCCGGGACAGCCAGAGAGTGGGTATGGCTACACCTTC
D gene: NA; clone size: many; V gene: TRBV7-2; J gene: TRBJ2-7; CDR3 protein: CASSFFPSESYEQYF; CDR3 DNA: TGTGCCAGCAGCTTTTTCCCTAGCGAGTCCTACGAGCAGTACTTC